The 22 T cell receptor beta chains below were found in one sample sequenced in a study of T cell responses to AZD1222 COVID-19 vaccine. Here immunoSEQ multiplex PCR was the method, and the copy in TCRdb shows in-frame clones only, minus some. The sample yields 120,000 to 150,000 clones, 70% to 90% seen once. Specimen: peripheral blood, collected on day 0 of AZD1222 vaccination. Receptors originate from an adult in good health.

The CDR3 sequence is CASSPGGYQPQHF. The CDR3 DNA is TGCGCCAGCAGCCCAGGGGGCTATCAGCCCCAGCATTTT. The genes are TRBV4-1 and TRBJ1-5; 8 bases align to TRBD1. The CDR3 runs 13 residues. J gave up 5 bases and V 4 bases, and 1 base lay outside the gene matches. In germline, CDR1 is MGHRA, CDR2 YSYEKL.

The chain combines TRBV9 with TRBJ1-4; tentatively, D is TRBD1 (6 bases). The germline CDR1 and CDR2 sequences are SGDLS and YYNGEE. Trimming took 1 base from V and 4 from J, leaving 14 bases between them. The CDR3 length is 16 residues. The CDR3 loop is CASSVSRGQHNEKLFF. The CDR3 coding sequence is TGTGCCAGCAGCGTATCCAGGGGCCAGCATAATGAAAAACTGTTTTTT.

The rearrangement joins TRBV4-1 to TRBJ2-3; maybe TRBD2 (5 bases). There are 17 residues in the CDR3. V was clipped by 0 bases and J by 1 base, with 14 bases between them. Looked up from germline, CDR1 is MGHRA and CDR2 is YSYEKL. The CDR3 coding sequence is TGCGCCAGCAGCCAAGATCCCCCTTCGAGGGGCACAGATACGCAGTATTTT. It yields the protein CASSQDPPSRGTDTQYF.

J is TRBJ2-1 and V is TRBV4-3, with D maybe TRBD1 (5 bases). Trimming took off 2 bases at V and 1 base at J, with 15 bases between the two ends. The CDR3 contains 17 residues. Germline loops: CDR1 LGHNA, CDR2 YSLEER. Written as DNA, the CDR3 is TGCGCCAGCAGCCAACCCCCAGGGTCAGCATCCTACAATGAGCAGTTCTTC. This sequence encodes CASSQPPGSASYNEQFF.

CDR3 in DNA: TGTGCCAGCAGTCAAAGGAAAATGGGGACGGGGAGAGCTTTCTTT. It specifies CASSQRKMGTGRAFF. The V call is TRBV6-5, the J call TRBJ1-1; TRBD1 is a possible D gene (5 bases). V was pared by 5 bases and J by 10 bases, with 23 bases between. Germline CDR1 is MNHEY and CDR2 is SVGAGI. CDR3 length equals 15 residues.

The rearrangement joins TRBV9 to TRBJ2-1; D might be TRBD1 or TRBD2, each matching 6 bases. The germline V and J ends were trimmed by 4 bases and 6 bases, with 23 bases remaining between them. The CDR3 spans 17 residues. Germline-derived CDR1 and CDR2 are SGDLS and YYNGEE. The CDR3 DNA reads TGTGCCAGCAGCTTCAGACCCCCGGCACAGGGAGGCAATGAGCAGTTCTTC. This encodes CASSFRPPAQGGNEQFF.

This clone was observed once. This chain uses TRBV6-5 with TRBJ2-7, with TRBD2 matching 9 bases. CDR1 and CDR2 from the germline V gene are MNHEY and SVGAGI. The CDR3 has 15 residues. Germline trimming cut 5 bases from V and 1 base from J; bases unmatched to any gene: 6. CDR3 loop: CASSLGLASSYEQYF. The CDR3 coding sequence is TGTGCCAGCAGTCTTGGACTAGCGTCTTCCTACGAGCAGTACTTC.

V gene TRBV9 combines with J gene TRBJ1-3; perhaps TRBD1 as D (6 bases). V was cut by 2 bases and J by 2 bases, with 14 bases left in between. The germline V gene has CDR1 SGDLS and CDR2 YYNGEE. The length of the CDR3 is 16 residues. The CDR3, as DNA: TGTGCCAGCAGCGTCCCGGGCGAGGGGGCTGGAAACACCATATATTTT. Protein: CASSVPGEGAGNTIYF.

The chain recombines TRBV7-6 with TRBJ2-7; D ambiguous. The V end lost 5 bases, the J end lost 0 bases, and 11 bases lay between the germline ends. The CDR3 has 14 residues. The germline V gene encodes CDR1 SGHVS and CDR2 FNYEAQ. The CDR3 DNA reads TGTGCCAGCAGCCTCGTGGGGTTCTCCTACGAGCAGTACTTC. It specifies CASSLVGFSYEQYF.

V gene TRBV5-4 combines with J gene TRBJ1-6, with D possibly TRBD1 on 5 matching bases. V was pared by 0 bases and J by 10 bases, with 17 bases between. In germline, CDR1 is SGHNT, CDR2 YYREEE (reference sequence). This CDR3 is built from 16 residues. The CDR3 spells CASSLAGQGGRSPLHF. The CDR3 DNA follows: TGTGCCAGCAGCTTGGCCGGGCAGGGCGGTCGATCACCCCTCCACTTT.

The CDR3 here is CASSLGGQGNGYTF. In nucleotides, the CDR3 is TGTGCCAGCAGTTTAGGGGGACAGGGGAATGGCTACACCTTC. The chain couples TRBV28 to TRBJ1-2; 10 positions match TRBD1. This CDR3 is 14 amino acids long. Trimming at V came to 2 bases and at J to 6 bases, leaving 3 bases not matched to a gene. Per germline, CDR1 MDHEN and CDR2 SYDVKM.

The V gene is TRBV7-2, the J gene TRBJ1-2; 8 bases agree with TRBD1. Trimming at V came to 4 bases and at J to 4 bases, leaving 5 bases not matched to a gene. The CDR3 runs 14 residues. Per the germline V gene, CDR1 is SGHTA and CDR2 is FQGNSA. CDR3 residues: CASSSNRGGYGYTF. CDR3 DNA sequence: TGTGCCAGCAGCTCAAACAGGGGGGGCTATGGCTACACCTTC.

The chain couples TRBV6-5 to TRBJ1-5; tentatively, D is TRBD1 (6 bases). Germline V lookup: CDR1 MNHEY, CDR2 SVGAGI. This CDR3 spans 13 amino acids. The germline V and J ends were trimmed by 0 bases and 12 bases, with 12 bases remaining between them. CDR3 sequence: CASSYSDSSNQHF. CDR3 coding DNA: TGTGCCAGCAGTTACTCGGACAGTTCGAACCAGCATTTT.

CDR3 sequence (DNA): TGTGCCAGCAGTGGACCGGGAGGTCTCACCTACGAGCAGTACTTC. Translated, it gives CASSGPGGLTYEQYF. The genes are TRBV6-6 and TRBJ2-7; 7 nucleotides agree with TRBD2. CDR3 length: 15 amino acids. The V and J ends lost 5 bases and 2 bases, in that order; junction bases with no gene match: 9. In germline, CDR1 is MNHNY, CDR2 SVGAGI (reference sequence).

V usage is TRBV10-1 and J usage is TRBJ2-3; 7 nucleotides match TRBD2. This CDR3 comprises 13 residues. With V trimmed by 6 bases and J by 5 bases, 5 bases remained unmatched. CDR1 and CDR2 from the germline V gene are WNHNN and SYGVQD (reference sequence). For the CDR3, the DNA is TGCGCCAGCAGGGGAGGGCCCGGAGATACGCAGTATTTT. It yields the protein CASRGGPGDTQYF.

The rearrangement links TRBV18 to TRBJ1-2; the D is unclear. Germline V gene sequence: CDR1 KGHSH, CDR2 LQKENI. CDR3 length: 15 amino acids. V was cut by 3 bases and J by 8 bases, with 19 bases left in between. DNA for the CDR3: TGTGCCAGCTCACCTGCTTACGAAGGAGAGACGGGCTACACCTTC. Translation: CASSPAYEGETGYTF.

The J gene is TRBJ2-6, the V gene TRBV6-5, with 9 nucleotides matching TRBD1. The CDR3 is 15 amino acids. CDR1 and CDR2 from the germline V gene are MNHEY and SVGAGI. V lost 7 bases to trimming and J lost 2 bases; unmatched junction nucleotides: 3. The CDR3, as DNA: TGTGCCAGCAACACAGGGGGCGCTGGGGCCAACGTCCTGACTTTC. Protein product: CASNTGGAGANVLTF.

The sample holds one count of this clone. This chain joins TRBV27 and TRBJ1-2; D remains ambiguous. Germline CDR1 MNHEY, CDR2 SMNVEV (reference sequence). V was clipped by 0 bases and J by 8 bases, with 13 bases between them. The CDR3 runs 14 residues. The CDR3 DNA reads as TGTGCCAGCAGTTTATCGAATGGAGGTTGGGGCTACACCTTC. This encodes CASSLSNGGWGYTF.

The sample holds a few counts of this clone. The gene calls are TRBV2 and TRBJ1-2, with 7 positions matching TRBD1. The germline V gene encodes CDR1 SNHLY and CDR2 FYNNEI. The CDR3 sequence is 14 residues long. V gave up 2 bases and J gave up 1 base; unmatched junction bases: 1. The CDR3 loop reads CASSERDSNYGYTF. The CDR3 DNA reads as TGTGCCAGCAGTGAAAGGGACAGTAACTATGGCTACACCTTC.

This chain links TRBV7-9 with TRBJ2-2; 7 nucleotides agree with TRBD1. The CDR3 is 15 amino acids. V was clipped by 6 bases and J by 3 bases; unmatched bases: 7. Looked up from germline, CDR1 is SEHNR and CDR2 is FQNEAQ (reference sequence). The CDR3 region is CASSPKGADTGELFF. The DNA for the CDR3 is TGTGCCAGCAGTCCCAAGGGGGCGGACACCGGGGAGCTGTTTTTT.

The chain couples TRBV19 to TRBJ2-7, with TRBD2 identical over 7 bases. The germline V gene has CDR1 LNHDA and CDR2 SQIVND (reference sequence). The CDR3 totals 15 residues. Trimming removed 6 bases from V and 1 base from J; junction bases left unmatched: 9. The CDR3 loop is CASRRSGLISYEQYF. The CDR3 bases are TGTGCCAGTAGGCGTAGCGGGTTAATATCCTACGAGCAGTACTTC.

This clone was recorded only once. V is TRBV6-1 and J is TRBJ2-5; D ambiguous. V was shortened by 3 bases and J by 2 bases, with 7 bases between the two germline ends. This CDR3 region has 13 residues. Germline values: CDR1 MNHNS, CDR2 SASEGT. The CDR3 is CASSELGQETQYF. For the CDR3, the DNA is TGTGCCAGCAGTGAGCTGGGGCAAGAGACCCAGTACTTC.